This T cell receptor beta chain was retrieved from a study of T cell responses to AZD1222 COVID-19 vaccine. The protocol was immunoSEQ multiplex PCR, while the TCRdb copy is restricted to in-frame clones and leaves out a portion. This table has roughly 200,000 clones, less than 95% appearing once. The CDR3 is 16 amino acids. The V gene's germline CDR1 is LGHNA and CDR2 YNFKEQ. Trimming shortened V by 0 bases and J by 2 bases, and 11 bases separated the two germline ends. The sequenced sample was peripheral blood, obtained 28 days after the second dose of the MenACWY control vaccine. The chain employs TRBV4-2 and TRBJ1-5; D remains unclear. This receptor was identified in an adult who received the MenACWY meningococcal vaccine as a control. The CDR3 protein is CASSQDYGQGNQPQHF. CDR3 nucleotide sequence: TGTGCCAGCAGCCAAGATTACGGTCAAGGCAATCAGCCCCAGCATTTT.